This entry lists 10 T cell receptor beta chains sequenced from one sample in a study of T cell responses to AZD1222 COVID-19 vaccine. Generated by immunoSEQ multiplex PCR, the TCRdb table keeps only in-frame clones and is missing some. The table shows 140,000 to 150,000 clones, with roughly 90% occurring only once. Sequences were derived from peripheral blood, sampled 28 days after the second AZD1222 dose. Receptors were obtained from an adult who received the AZD1222 COVID-19 vaccine.

This sequence joins TRBV19 and TRBJ1-3; no clear D gene. This CDR3 has 13 residues. V dropped 8 bases and J dropped 0 bases, with 8 bases sitting between them. The germline V gene has CDR1 LNHDA and CDR2 SQIVND (reference sequence). The CDR3 DNA sequence: TGTGCCAGTTTCAATAGCTCTGGAAACACCATATATTTT. Amino acid sequence: CASFNSSGNTIYF.

This clone was seen a few times. The rearrangement uses TRBV27 and TRBJ1-2; D ambiguous. The V end lost 6 bases, the J end lost 4 bases, and 12 bases lay between the germline ends. Germline V lookup: CDR1 MNHEY, CDR2 SMNVEV (reference sequence). The CDR3 loop spans 13 amino acids. CDR3 protein: CASSPTAVYGYTF. The CDR3 nucleotides are TGTGCCAGCAGCCCTACGGCGGTCTATGGCTACACCTTC.

This clone was found a few times. The gene calls are TRBV12-3 or TRBV12-4 and TRBJ1-5; no definite D call. V shed 3 bases and J shed 0 bases, with 3 bases lying between them. This CDR3 has 13 amino acids. CDR3 nucleotides: TGTGCCAGCAGTTTTTATAGCAATCAGCCCCAGCATTTT. It specifies CASSFYSNQPQHF.

The chain combines TRBV6-5 with TRBJ2-7; a weak D match, TRBD1 (5 bases). From germline, CDR1 is MNHEY and CDR2 SVGAGI. Trimming shortened V by 2 bases and J by 3 bases, and 8 bases separated the two germline ends. CDR3 size: 13 residues. The DNA of the CDR3 is TGTGCCAGCAGTTACCGAACAGGCTACGAGCAGTACTTC. This translates into CASSYRTGYEQYF.

This chain connects TRBV11-3 to TRBJ2-1, with 9 bases lining up with TRBD1. The CDR3 loop spans 15 amino acids. The germline V gene has CDR1 SGHNT and CDR2 YENEEA. J gave up 4 bases and V 4 bases, and 5 bases lay outside the gene matches. The CDR3 sequence is CASSYGTGTYNEQFF. The CDR3 DNA reads TGTGCCAGCAGCTACGGGACAGGGACATACAATGAGCAGTTCTTC.

The rearrangement joins TRBV28 to TRBJ1-6, with D tentatively TRBD1 (6 bases). The CDR3 spans 16 residues. V was trimmed by 4 bases and J by 6 bases, leaving 16 bases between them. CDR1 and CDR2 (germline): MDHEN, SYDVKM. This chain's CDR3 is CASSSNIDRTNSPLHF. CDR3 DNA sequence: TGTGCCAGCAGTTCGAATATAGACAGGACTAATTCACCCCTCCACTTT. Using reference TRBV28 and TRBJ1-6 for the parts outside the CDR3, the full variable domain is DVKVTQSSRYLVKRTGEKVFLECVQDMDHENMFWYRQDPGLGLRLIYFSYDVKMKEKGDIPEGYSVSREKKERFSLILESASTNQTSMYLCASSSNIDRTNSPLHFGNGTRLTVT.

The chain has TRBV18 and TRBJ2-3; 9 nucleotides match TRBD2. This CDR3 has 15 residues. The ends lost 3 bases at V and 1 base at J; junction bases unmatched: 2. Germline lookup yields CDR1 KGHSH and CDR2 LQKENI. The DNA of the CDR3 is TGTGCCAGCTCACCGACTAGCGGCCGCACAGATACGCAGTATTTT. Encoded protein: CASSPTSGRTDTQYF. Based on the CDR3 plus reference TRBV18 and TRBJ2-3, the full variable domain is NAGVMQNPRHLVRRRGQEARLRCSPMKGHSHVYWYRQLPEEGLKFMVYLQKENIIDESGMPKERFSAEFPKEGPSILRIQQVVRGDSAAYFCASSPTSGRTDTQYFGPGTRLTVL.

The rearrangement uses TRBV5-1 and TRBJ2-1, with D possibly TRBD2 on 6 matching bases. V was cut by 4 bases and J by 1 base, with 15 bases left in between. Germline values: CDR1 SGHRS, CDR2 YFSETQ. This CDR3 has 16 residues. The CDR3 sequence: CASSVGTGASYNEQFF. The CDR3, as DNA: TGCGCCAGCAGCGTCGGAACGGGAGCGTCCTACAATGAGCAGTTCTTC.

The chain uses TRBV5-6 and TRBJ2-3, with D possibly TRBD1 on 5 matching bases. From germline, CDR1 is SGHDT and CDR2 YYEEEE. Trimming shortened V by 4 bases and J by 0 bases, and 9 bases separated the two germline ends. The CDR3 is 14 residues long. CDR3 residues: CASSLGQSTDTQYF. The CDR3 DNA reads as TGTGCCAGCAGCCTTGGACAAAGCACAGATACGCAGTATTTT.

This chain connects TRBV6-4 to TRBJ2-1, with 7 bases lining up with TRBD1. Trimming took 5 bases from V and 3 from J; bases not matched to a gene: 4. Germline-derived CDR1 and CDR2 are MRHNA and SNTAGT. This CDR3 contains 14 residues. The CDR3 region is CASSRDSYYNEQFF. The CDR3 bases are TGTGCCAGCAGTAGGGACAGTTACTACAATGAGCAGTTCTTC.